These 5 T cell receptor beta chains originate from one sample sequenced in a study of blood T cell repertoires in COVID-19. Assay: immunoSEQ multiplex PCR; the TCRdb copy retains only in-frame clones and omits some. The sample has about 63,000 clones, approximately 75% seen once. The sequenced sample consisted of peripheral blood. The receptors come from a man between 60 and 70 years old with COVID-19, enrolled during active disease.

This sequence joins TRBV12-3 or TRBV12-4 and TRBJ2-3, with TRBD1 matching over 7 bases. J gave up 6 bases and V 6 bases, and 3 bases lay outside the gene matches. This CDR3 is 12 amino acids long. This chain's CDR3 is CASSAQGDTQYF. As DNA, the CDR3 is TGTGCCAGCAGCGCACAGGGGGATACGCAGTATTTT.

This chain links TRBV6-5 with TRBJ2-7; 10 nucleotides agree with TRBD1. V trimming: 5 bases; J trimming: 2 bases; junction bases outside the gene matches: 6. The length of the CDR3 is 15 residues. Germline assignment: CDR1 MNHEY and CDR2 SVGAGI. CDR3 nucleotides: TGTGCCAGCAGTCAGCGACAGGGGGCTGCCTACGAGCAGTACTTC. It translates to CASSQRQGAAYEQYF.

V gene TRBV27 combines with J gene TRBJ1-1, with D possibly TRBD1 on 6 matching bases. Trimming took off 6 bases at V and 2 bases at J, with 13 bases between the two ends. This CDR3 spans 14 amino acids. Germline CDR1 MNHEY, CDR2 SMNVEV (reference sequence). Here the CDR3 DNA reads TGTGCCAGCAGCCTACAGGGTTCAAACACTGAAGCTTTCTTT. Its translation is CASSLQGSNTEAFF.

The V and J genes are TRBV7-9 and TRBJ1-1, with D tentatively TRBD1 (5 bases). Germline V lookup: CDR1 SEHNR, CDR2 FQNEAQ (reference sequence). V was shortened by 1 base and J by 5 bases, with 11 bases between the two germline ends. CDR3 length: 14 amino acids. DNA of the CDR3: TGTGCCAGCAGCTTAGTTCCGGGGGTGACTGAAGCTTTCTTT. This gives the protein CASSLVPGVTEAFF.

The chain couples TRBV3-1 (or the pseudogene TRBV3-2) to TRBJ2-7; weak D call: TRBD2 (5 bases). V lost 3 bases to trimming and J lost 9 bases, with 15 bases between them. The CDR3 has 13 residues. Germline values: CDR1 LGHDT, CDR2 YNNKEL (reference sequence). DNA of the CDR3: TGTGCCAGCAGCCACTCCGGACCGGCGGGGCAGTACTTC. Translating it yields CASSHSGPAGQYF.